Listed here are 8 T cell receptor beta chains from one sample, sequenced in a study of shared clonotypes between healthy human individuals. Naive CD8 isolation took CD45RO-negative cells positively selected for CCR7 and excluded terminally differentiated effector memory CD45RA+ cells. The repertoire was sequenced with immunoSEQ multiplex PCR; TCRdb's copy has only in-frame clones and lacks some. The table lists fewer than 850,000 clones, about 96% of them singletons. Sequencing was performed on naive CD8+ T cells sorted from blood. These receptors were collected from a man under 40 in good health.

In this sample, this clone turned up once. V and J are TRBV27 and TRBJ2-3; TRBD2 matches at 13 bases. This CDR3 contains 17 residues. Per the germline V gene, CDR1 is MNHEY and CDR2 is SMNVEV (reference sequence). With V trimmed by 3 bases and J by 4 bases, 7 bases remained unmatched. CDR3 sequence reads: CASSFYGGLAGSDTQYF. In nucleotides, the CDR3 is TGTGCCAGCAGTTTCTACGGGGGACTAGCGGGATCAGATACGCAGTATTTT.

The chain couples TRBV27 to TRBJ2-5; tentatively, D is TRBD2 (5 bases). The CDR3 spans 13 residues. The germline gives CDR1 MNHEY, CDR2 SMNVEV (reference sequence). Trimming left V 2 bases short and J 6 bases short, with 10 bases between. CDR3 residues: CASSLAGSKTQYF. The CDR3 DNA follows: TGTGCCAGCAGTTTAGCGGGTTCGAAGACCCAGTACTTC.

For this clone: At one boundary the junction diverges from the germline segment, which might be a read error. The chain joins TRBV9 to TRBJ2-5; D uncertain. The germline CDR1 and CDR2 sequences are SGDLS and YYNGEE. This CDR3 is 18 amino acids long. The CDR3: CASSLGMGSGANQGTQYF. As DNA, the CDR3 is TGTGCCAGCAGCCTAGGGATGGGCAGTGGAGCCAACCAAGGGACCCAGTACTTC.

V usage is TRBV28 and J usage is TRBJ2-3, with TRBD1 matching over 7 bases. V gave up 5 bases and J gave up 3 bases; unmatched junction bases: 8. Per germline, CDR1 MDHEN and CDR2 SYDVKM. The CDR3 sequence is 15 residues long. The CDR3 spells CASSPGGSWTDTQYF. Written as DNA, the CDR3 is TGTGCCAGCAGTCCAGGGGGTTCCTGGACAGATACGCAGTATTTT.

On this clone: Other DNA sequences in the same sample also yield this CDR3. This sequence joins TRBV27 and TRBJ2-7; D unresolved. The germline V and J ends were trimmed by 4 bases and 0 bases, with 7 bases remaining between them. The CDR3 runs to 13 residues. The germline V gene has CDR1 MNHEY and CDR2 SMNVEV (reference sequence). In nucleotides, the CDR3 is TGTGCCAGCAGTTGGGGAACCTCCTACGAGCAGTACTTC. It codes for CASSWGTSYEQYF.

This clone showed up just once. The chain recombines TRBV9 with TRBJ2-1, with D possibly matching TRBD2 (6 bases). CDR3 length: 15 residues. The V end was cut by 4 bases, the J end by 0 bases, with 11 bases between. CDR1 SGDLS and CDR2 YYNGEE come from the germline V gene. The CDR3 loop reads CASSLGGASYNEQFF. CDR3 DNA: TGTGCCAGCAGCTTAGGCGGGGCCTCCTACAATGAGCAGTTCTTC.

This chain links TRBV28 with TRBJ1-5; D is ambiguous. V lost 4 bases and J 2 bases, leaving 15 bases between the germline ends. Germline V lookup: CDR1 MDHEN, CDR2 SYDVKM. This CDR3 is built from 16 residues. The CDR3 is CASSSKPGNRNQPQHF. The CDR3 DNA follows: TGTGCCAGCAGTTCCAAACCCGGGAACCGCAATCAGCCCCAGCATTTT.

V usage is TRBV15 and J usage is TRBJ2-1; 8 positions match TRBD2. J lost 9 bases, V lost 3 bases, and 10 bases had no gene match. CDR1 and CDR2 from the germline V gene are LNHNV and YYDKDF (reference sequence). The length of the CDR3 is 15 residues. The CDR3, as DNA: TGTGCCACCAGCAGTCTAGCGGGCTTTCTCTCTGAGCAGTTCTTC. Its translation is CATSSLAGFLSEQFF.